This note documents a single TCR beta chain sequence. Its target is not known. The CDR3 extends over 11 amino acids. Germline loops: CDR1 KGHDR, CDR2 SFDVKD. Whole blood that had not undergone T cell sorting provided the isolated total RNA. This specimen belongs to a study of monozygotic twins with inflammatory bowel disease. Study results and caveats: Healthy co-twins showed greater TCRbeta diversity (inverse Simpson) than IBD patients. Relative clonotype sharing with others was diminished in IBD patients versus healthy twins, particularly with disease activity. Backing was not found for a single strong signal or clonotype associated with IBD.

From the 5' RACE reads, TCRdb lists one entry per CDR3 protein and no DNA. Its listing shows approximately 390,000 distinct CDR3 sequences. This TCR was sampled from a human donor with ulcerative colitis or Crohn's disease, or a healthy co-twin of an affected twin (not recorded which). Specimen: blood. J is TRBJ2-1 and V is TRBV24-1. This CDR3 is CATSRKSEQFF.